This section outlines one TCR beta chain sequence together with its context. The source of the sample is a study of blood T cell repertoires in COVID-19. Study background: The study drew acute and convalescent COVID-19 samples from the United States, Italy and Spain.

As originally analysed: The authors estimated nucleated cell counts from reference gene primer amplification. Libraries were prepared by immunoSEQ multiplex PCR; TCRdb keeps only in-frame clonotypes and omits some of them. That table supplies the V and J calls and clone size; D and trimming were determined from the DNA. This sample has around 380,000 clones; 87% occur once, and the top ten carry 1.3%. Trimming left V 5 bases short and J 1 base short, with 16 bases between. CDR1 is SEHNR, CDR2 FQNEAQ, per germline (reference sequence). The CDR3 length is 16 residues. Sequenced sample: PBMCs or T cells enriched from blood (not recorded which). The J gene is TRBJ2-3, the V gene TRBV7-9; a weak D match, TRBD2 (5 bases). The source of this sequence is a man aged 25-45 years who had recovered from COVID-19. This chain's CDR3 is CASSTGSGGGTDTQYF. CDR3 sequence (DNA): TGTGCCAGCAGCACGGGGAGTGGCGGAGGCACAGATACGCAGTATTTT.